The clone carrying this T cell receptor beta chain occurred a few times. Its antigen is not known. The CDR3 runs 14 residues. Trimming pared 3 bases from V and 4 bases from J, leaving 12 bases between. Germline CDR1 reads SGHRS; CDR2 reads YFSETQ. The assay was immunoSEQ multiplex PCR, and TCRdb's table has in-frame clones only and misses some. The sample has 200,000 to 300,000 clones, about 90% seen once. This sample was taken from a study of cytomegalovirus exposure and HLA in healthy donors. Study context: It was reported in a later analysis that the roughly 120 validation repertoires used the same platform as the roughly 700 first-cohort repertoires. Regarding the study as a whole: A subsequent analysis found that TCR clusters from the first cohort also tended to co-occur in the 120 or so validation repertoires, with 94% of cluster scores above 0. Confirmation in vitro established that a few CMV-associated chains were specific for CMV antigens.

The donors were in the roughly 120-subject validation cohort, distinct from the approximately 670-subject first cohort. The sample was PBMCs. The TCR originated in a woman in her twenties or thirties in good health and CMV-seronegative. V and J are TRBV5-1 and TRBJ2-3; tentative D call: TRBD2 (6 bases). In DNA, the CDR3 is TGCGCCAGCAGCTCTACTAGCACCGCAGATACGCAGTATTTT. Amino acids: CASSSTSTADTQYF.